Below, 20 T cell receptor beta chains from the same sample are listed, as sequenced in a study of PD-L1 blockade in urothelial cancer. TCRdb's copy holds only in-frame clones and misses some; the assay was immunoSEQ multiplex PCR. The sample yields 48,000 or so clones, approximately 83% seen once. Time point noted: peripheral blood 6 weeks after treatment start. The sample here was PBMCs, taken around atezolizumab (anti-PD-L1) treatment. Source of these receptors: a man in his sixties with urothelial cancer.

The V call is TRBV6-5, the J call TRBJ1-1; 7 nucleotides align to TRBD1. CDR1 and CDR2 from the germline V gene are MNHEY and SVGAGI. The CDR3 contains 15 residues. The V gene end was trimmed by 6 bases and the J gene end by 1 base; junction bases not matched to a gene: 8. CDR3 residues: CASRWTGQPNTEAFF. Here the CDR3 DNA reads TGTGCCAGCAGGTGGACAGGACAGCCGAACACTGAAGCTTTCTTT.

This clone was counted only a few times. The rearrangement uses TRBV5-4 and TRBJ1-2; a possible D gene is TRBD1 (5 bases). V lost 4 bases and J lost 3, with 13 bases in between. The CDR3 totals 14 residues. CDR1 and CDR2 from the germline V gene are SGHNT and YYREEE (reference sequence). The CDR3, as DNA: TGTGCCAGCAGCCACAAAGAAGGGGACTATGGCTACACCTTC. It translates to CASSHKEGDYGYTF.

The V gene is TRBV5-1, the J gene TRBJ1-2; 7 positions agree with TRBD1. CDR3 length: 13 residues. Germline-derived CDR1 and CDR2 are SGHRS and YFSETQ. After removal of 3 bases from V and 7 bases from J, the junction contained 6 bases not matched to a gene. The CDR3 DNA sequence: TGCGCCAGCAGCTCCACAGGGGATCCTGGCTACACCTTC. Amino acids: CASSSTGDPGYTF.

This chain joins TRBV12-5 and TRBJ2-3, with 11 bases fitting TRBD2. Germline trimming cut 1 base from V and 3 bases from J; bases unmatched to any gene: 6. Germline V gene lookup returns CDR1 LGHNT and CDR2 FRNRAP. This CDR3 spans 17 amino acids. The CDR3: CASGLGLAGYGTDTQYF. CDR3 sequence (DNA): TGTGCTAGTGGTTTGGGACTAGCGGGGTACGGGACAGATACGCAGTATTTT. The full variable domain, its missing parts supplied by reference TRBV12-5 and TRBJ2-3, is DARVTQTPRHKVTEMGQEVTMRCQPILGHNTVFWYRQTMMQGLELLAYFRNRAPLDDSGMPKDRFSAEMPDATLATLKIQPSEPRDSAVYFCASGLGLAGYGTDTQYFGPGTRLTVL.

This chain links TRBV2 with TRBJ2-5; 11 nucleotides match TRBD1. The CDR3 length is 14 residues. Germline values: CDR1 SNHLY, CDR2 FYNNEI. Trimming removed 6 bases from V and 5 bases from J; junction bases left unmatched: 5. CDR3 in amino acids: CASRRTGGMETQYF. The CDR3 nucleotides read TGTGCCAGCAGACGGACAGGGGGCATGGAGACCCAGTACTTC.

J is TRBJ1-2 and V is TRBV5-4, with D possibly being TRBD1 (5 bases). Germline V gene sequence: CDR1 SGHNT, CDR2 YYREEE (reference sequence). The CDR3 runs to 14 residues. Trimming took 6 bases from V and 0 from J, leaving 12 bases between them. CDR3 sequence: CASKQGLANYGYTF. The CDR3, as DNA: TGTGCCAGCAAGCAGGGACTAGCTAACTATGGCTACACCTTC.

The rearrangement links TRBV6-6 to TRBJ1-5; D is unclear. CDR1 is MNHNY and CDR2 is SVGAGI in the germline V gene (reference sequence). The V gene lost 6 bases and the J gene lost 2 bases, with 14 bases spanning the gap. The CDR3 has 15 amino acids. CDR3 DNA sequence: TGTGCCAGCAGAGAGGACCTGAGGGGCAATCAGCCCCAGCATTTT. As protein: CASREDLRGNQPQHF.

The rearrangement joins TRBV7-2 to TRBJ2-2, with a possible D match to TRBD1 (5 bases). V was pared by 5 bases and J by 1 base, with 8 bases between. From germline, CDR1 is SGHTA and CDR2 FQGNSA. CDR3 length equals 14 residues. The CDR3 nucleotides are TGTGCCAGCAGCCCTCAGGGGAACACCGGGGAGCTGTTTTTT. Protein product: CASSPQGNTGELFF. Drawing the rest from reference TRBV7-2 and TRBJ2-2, the complete variable domain is GAGVSQSPSNKVTEKGKDVELRCDPISGHTALYWYRQSLGQGLEFLIYFQGNSAPDKSGLPSDRFSAERTGGSVSTLTIQRTQQEDSAVYLCASSPQGNTGELFFGEGSRLTVL.

The rearrangement joins TRBV11-2 to TRBJ1-1, with D maybe TRBD1 (5 bases). Germline V gives CDR1 SGHAT, CDR2 FQNNGV. V shed 5 bases and J shed 1 base, with 14 bases lying between them. This CDR3 comprises 15 residues. The CDR3 DNA is TGTGCCAGCAGCCCCGGACACTACCCGAACACTGAAGCTTTCTTT. Protein: CASSPGHYPNTEAFF.

The chain employs TRBV18 and TRBJ1-6, with 9 bases that match TRBD1. With 5 bases clipped from V and 7 bases from J, the junction kept 9 bases outside the gene matches. In germline, CDR1 is KGHSH, CDR2 LQKENI. CDR3 length: 16 residues. CDR3 protein: CASSIESGQGNSPLHF. DNA of the CDR3: TGTGCCAGCTCAATCGAATCGGGACAGGGAAATTCACCCCTCCACTTT.

This clone was counted once. This chain links TRBV6-5 with TRBJ1-5, with D possibly being TRBD1 (6 bases). The CDR3 extends over 15 amino acids. Looked up from germline, CDR1 is MNHEY and CDR2 is SVGAGI. Trimming removed 10 bases from V and 0 bases from J, with 16 bases in between. CDR3 amino acids: CATTPGGFSNQPQHF. The CDR3 coding sequence is TGTGCCACCACCCCGGGGGGCTTTAGCAATCAGCCCCAGCATTTT.

The rearrangement joins TRBV5-4 to TRBJ2-2; tentative D call: TRBD2 (5 bases). Per the germline V gene, CDR1 is SGHNT and CDR2 is YYREEE (reference sequence). Trimming pared 6 bases from V and 3 bases from J, leaving 15 bases between. The CDR3 is made up of 15 amino acids. CDR3 in DNA: TGTGCCAGCAAAGTGGGAGCACGGGACACCGGGGAGCTGTTTTTT. Translating gives CASKVGARDTGELFF.

The rearrangement uses TRBV9 and TRBJ2-2; TRBD2 matches 8 bases. This CDR3 comprises 18 residues. Per the germline V gene, CDR1 is SGDLS and CDR2 is YYNGEE. Trimming took 4 bases from V and 4 from J; bases not matched to a gene: 15. Here the CDR3 reads CASSKSGAGGGATGELFF. The CDR3 nucleotides read TGTGCCAGCAGCAAGAGTGGAGCCGGGGGGGGAGCCACCGGGGAGCTGTTTTTT.

The DNA for the CDR3 is TGTGCCACCAGCAGGGATGCGGGGGCTCAGGGCACCCAGTACTTC. It specifies CATSRDAGAQGTQYF. The chain links TRBV15 to TRBJ2-5; D is possibly TRBD2 (7 bases). V was trimmed by 3 bases and J by 8 bases, leaving 19 bases between them. The CDR3 runs to 15 residues. Germline V gives CDR1 LNHNV, CDR2 YYDKDF (reference sequence).

The chain is built from TRBV11-2 and TRBJ1-1; D is unresolved. Germline CDR1 and CDR2: SGHAT and FQNNGV. There are 13 residues in the CDR3. V gave up 4 bases and J gave up 8 bases, with 14 bases separating them. CDR3 protein: CASSSVWAREAFF. CDR3 DNA sequence: TGTGCCAGCAGCTCCGTTTGGGCCCGGGAAGCTTTCTTT.

The chain employs TRBV5-1 and TRBJ2-1, with 7 bases identical to TRBD2. Germline V lookup: CDR1 SGHRS, CDR2 YFSETQ. The CDR3 extends over 16 amino acids. V trimming: 0 bases; J trimming: 6 bases; junction bases outside the gene matches: 9. This CDR3 reads CASSLGPQRGGNEQFF. The CDR3 nucleotides are TGCGCCAGCAGCTTGGGGCCCCAGCGCGGGGGCAATGAGCAGTTCTTC.

This chain links TRBV9 with TRBJ1-4; the match to TRBD1 covers 7 bases. Per germline, CDR1 SGDLS and CDR2 YYNGEE. The trim removed 4 bases at V and 7 bases at J, leaving 7 bases unmatched. The CDR3 covers 14 residues. The DNA for the CDR3 is TGTGCCAGCAGCCCGACGACAGGGACTGAAAAACTGTTTTTT. It yields the protein CASSPTTGTEKLFF. Together with reference TRBV9 and TRBJ1-4, the CDR3 gives the full variable domain: DSGVTQTPKHLITATGQRVTLRCSPRSGDLSVYWYQQSLDQGLQFLIQYYNGEERAKGNILERFSAQQFPDLHSELNLSSLELGDSALYFCASSPTTGTEKLFFGSGTQLSVL.

The chain links TRBV6-1 to TRBJ1-2, with a possible D match to TRBD1 (5 bases). With 2 bases removed from V and 4 bases from J, the gap between germline ends came to 20 bases. The CDR3 consists of 17 residues. CDR1 MNHNS and CDR2 SASEGT come from the germline V gene. DNA for the CDR3: TGTGCCAGCAGTGAAACTACAGGATGGGGAATGGTCTATGGCTACACCTTC. This sequence encodes CASSETTGWGMVYGYTF.

The chain couples TRBV6-1 to TRBJ2-5, with D possibly TRBD2 on 6 matching bases. Trimming stripped 2 bases from V and 5 bases from J, with 21 bases between. Germline V lookup: CDR1 MNHNS, CDR2 SASEGT. CDR3 length: 17 amino acids. CDR3: CASSETLLAAGRETQYF. The CDR3 DNA follows: TGTGCCAGCAGTGAAACTTTACTAGCTGCTGGACGGGAGACCCAGTACTTC.

The rearrangement joins TRBV9 to TRBJ2-7, with 9 bases aligning to TRBD1. Germline V gene sequence: CDR1 SGDLS, CDR2 YYNGEE. V lost 5 bases and J lost 5; bases outside the gene matches: 14. The CDR3 loop spans 16 amino acids. CDR3 in amino acids: CASSIHFGTGLDEQYF. In DNA form, the CDR3 reads TGTGCCAGCAGTATTCACTTCGGGACAGGGCTGGACGAGCAGTACTTC.